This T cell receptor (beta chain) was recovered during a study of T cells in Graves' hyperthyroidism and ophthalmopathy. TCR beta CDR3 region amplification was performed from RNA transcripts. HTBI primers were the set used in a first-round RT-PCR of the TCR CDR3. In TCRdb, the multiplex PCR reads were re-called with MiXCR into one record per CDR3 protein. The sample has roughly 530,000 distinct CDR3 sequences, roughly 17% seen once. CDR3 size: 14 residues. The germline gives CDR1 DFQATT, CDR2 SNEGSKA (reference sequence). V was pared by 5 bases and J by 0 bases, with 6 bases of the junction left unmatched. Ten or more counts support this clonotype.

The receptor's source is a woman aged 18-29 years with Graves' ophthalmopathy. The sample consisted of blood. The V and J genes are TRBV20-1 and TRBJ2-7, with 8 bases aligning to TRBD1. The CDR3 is CSAFRQGSSYEQYF. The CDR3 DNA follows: TGCAGTGCTTTTAGACAGGGGTCCTCCTACGAGCAGTACTTC.